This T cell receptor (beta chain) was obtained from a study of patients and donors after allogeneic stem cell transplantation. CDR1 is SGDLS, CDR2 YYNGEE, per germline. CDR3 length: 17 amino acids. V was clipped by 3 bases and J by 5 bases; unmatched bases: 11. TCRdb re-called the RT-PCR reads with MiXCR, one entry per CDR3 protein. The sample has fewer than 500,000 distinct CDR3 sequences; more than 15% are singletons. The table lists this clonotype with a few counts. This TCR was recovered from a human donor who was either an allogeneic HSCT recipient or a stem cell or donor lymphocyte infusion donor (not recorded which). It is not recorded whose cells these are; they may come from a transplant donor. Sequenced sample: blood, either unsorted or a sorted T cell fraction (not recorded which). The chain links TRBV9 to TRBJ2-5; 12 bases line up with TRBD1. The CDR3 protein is CASSATSGTGGWETQYF. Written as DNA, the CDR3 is TGTGCCAGCAGCGCGACATCCGGGACAGGGGGCTGGGAGACCCAGTACTTC.